A single T cell receptor (beta chain) is shown here with its context. This specimen comes from a study of blood T cell repertoires in COVID-19. About the study: Specimens from acute and convalescent COVID-19 originated in the United States, Italy and Spain. T cells, B-cell-depleted T cells, or PBMCs supplied cDNA or gDNA.

This table comes from immunoSEQ multiplex PCR, and its TCRdb copy is limited to in-frame clones, with some not included. The sample includes about 670,000 clones, 85% to 90% of them seen just once. The CDR3 length is 13 residues. The germline CDR1 and CDR2 sequences are GTSNPN and SVGIG (reference sequence). Trimming stripped 5 bases from V and 4 bases from J, with 14 bases between. The sequence was collected from a woman between 18 and 29 years old with acute or convalescent COVID-19. This chain joins TRBV30 and TRBJ1-1, with D tentatively TRBD1 (5 bases). Sequenced: peripheral blood. The CDR3 nucleotides are TGTGCCTGGGACTTGGGGGGTTTCACTGAAGCTTTCTTT. It yields the protein CAWDLGGFTEAFF.